The T cell receptor (beta chain) under discussion was sequenced for a study of neurological immune-mediated disorders. Ten or more counts support this clonotype. As yet, its antigen is unknown. TCRdb reprocessed the 5' RACE reads via MiXCR and lists one record per CDR3 protein. The sample consists of about 44,000 distinct CDR3 sequences, under 25% of them appearing once. The study's findings and limits: HTLV-1-associated myelopathy had the most TCR clonal expansion, while multiple sclerosis had the least, a level that fell below healthy controls.

The CDR3 spans 17 residues. Germline CDR1 LNHDA, CDR2 SQIVND (reference sequence). Trimming took 5 bases from V and 6 from J, leaving 25 bases between them. Time point noted: technical triplicate 3. A total of 2 million PBMCs stored at -80 degrees C provided the unsorted libraries. The chain joins TRBV19 to TRBJ1-1, with D uncertain. This clonotype originated in a man aged 55 to 69 with HTLV-1-associated myelopathy (HAM/TSP). The sequencing sample was made of PBMCs. This CDR3 reads CASSAPAWAGSSPEAFF. CDR3 DNA sequence: TGTGCCAGTAGTGCTCCGGCGTGGGCAGGCTCCTCTCCTGAAGCTTTCTTT.